This T cell receptor (beta chain) was recorded in a study of cytotoxic CD8 clonotypes in ibrutinib-treated CLL. Study-wide context: Once treatment had gone on for a median of about twelve months, range 6 to 36, response samples were drawn.

Sequencing was performed with immunoSEQ multiplex PCR; in TCRdb, only in-frame clones are kept and a portion is missing. The sample yields a few hundred thousand clones, around four fifths seen once. Germline V gene lookup returns CDR1 SGHRS and CDR2 YFSETQ. This CDR3 contains 14 residues. The V end was cut by 4 bases, the J end by 0 bases, with 7 bases between. TCR beta libraries used about 1.9 micrograms of genomic DNA from cryopreserved PBMCs. This sequence joins TRBV5-1 and TRBJ2-2; the D is unclear. The sample here was PBMCs, taken before ibrutinib treatment. The sequence was collected from a human donor with chronic lymphocytic leukemia. Written as DNA, the CDR3 is TGCGCCAGCAGCCCCGTCCCGAACACCGGGGAGCTGTTTTTT. Residues: CASSPVPNTGELFF.